One sample yielded the 2 T cell receptor beta chains listed below, sequenced in a study of CD8+ T cells in alopecia areata. Reverse transcribed after extraction, RNA yielded cDNA as the sequencing template. Clones were sequenced by immunoSEQ multiplex PCR, and TCRdb holds only the in-frame ones, with some missing. The sample lists 150,000 to 200,000 clones, roughly 60% occurring once. Treatment: oral pan-JAK inhibitor, 5-10 mg twice daily. The sample in question was CD4+ T cells sorted from blood, obtained at week 24, from a patient treated with tofacitinib. The receptors were gathered from a human donor with alopecia areata.

The CDR3 sequence: CASNVVPGAGSPLHF. In DNA form, the CDR3 reads TGTGCCTCAAACGTGGTCCCGGGCGCCGGCTCACCCCTCCACTTT. This chain joins TRBV27 and TRBJ1-6; D is ambiguous. Germline loops: CDR1 MNHEY, CDR2 SMNVEV (reference sequence). The CDR3 length is 15 residues. Trimming removed 11 bases from V and 10 bases from J, with 24 bases in between.

The table lists this clone with a few counts. The chain links TRBV19 to TRBJ2-1; D perhaps matches TRBD2 (7 bases). Germline V gene sequence: CDR1 LNHDA, CDR2 SQIVND (reference sequence). Trimming removed 8 bases at V and 4 bases at J, with 18 bases between. This CDR3 contains 15 residues. The CDR3 region is CASSPVGGPYNEQFF. The CDR3 coding sequence is TGTGCCAGTTCCCCTGTGGGGGGGCCATACAATGAGCAGTTCTTC.